This T cell receptor (beta chain) was sequenced during a study of neurological immune-mediated disorders. Study-wide results and limits: None of the CDR3 amino acid sequences of expanded clones were shared across subjects, and this suggested private repertoires in all groups.

The V gene's germline CDR1 is SEHNR and CDR2 FQNEAQ (reference sequence). J gave up 7 bases and V 5 bases, and 7 bases lay outside the gene matches. The CDR3 length is 14 residues. This clonotype was seen at least ten times. Its antigen is not identified. 5'RACE with 10-nucleotide random UMIs generated the cDNA. TCRdb processed the 5' RACE reads anew with MiXCR; each CDR3 protein has one entry. The sample contains about 38,000 distinct CDR3 sequences, 11% of which appear only once. Described time point: technical triplicate 1. This TCR derives from a man aged 55-75 years with HTLV-1-associated myelopathy (HAM/TSP). Sequencing input: PBMCs. This chain joins TRBV7-9 and TRBJ2-2, with 7 nucleotides matching TRBD1. CDR3 sequence: CASSQRQGVGELFF. The CDR3 nucleotides are TGTGCCAGCAGCCAGCGACAGGGTGTCGGGGAGCTGTTTTTT. Full variable domain (rest looked up from reference TRBV7-9 and TRBJ2-2): DTGVSQNPRHKITKRGQNVTFRCDPISEHNRLYWYRQTLGQGPEFLTYFQNEAQLEKSRLLSDRFSAERPKGSFSTLEIQRTEQGDSAMYLCASSQRQGVGELFFGEGSRLTVL.